This entry lists 15 T cell receptor beta chains sequenced from one sample in a study of technical replicates of blood from a few donors. TCRdb's copy holds only in-frame clones and misses some; the assay was immunoSEQ multiplex PCR. This table has some 58,000 clones, around 95% appearing once. The specimen was T cells isolated from PBMCs. These receptors came from a human donor in good health.

This sequence joins TRBV14 and TRBJ2-4; D remains ambiguous. V shed 4 bases and J shed 6 bases, with 10 bases lying between them. Germline loops: CDR1 SGHDN, CDR2 FVKESK. The CDR3 contains 13 residues. CDR3 protein: CASSLATSNIQYF. Written as DNA, the CDR3 is TGTGCCAGCAGCCTAGCAACGTCAAACATTCAGTACTTC.

V and J are TRBV6-5 and TRBJ1-1; D is unclear. V was pared by 1 base and J by 5 bases, with 8 bases between. The CDR3 totals 13 residues. Germline V gene lookup returns CDR1 MNHEY and CDR2 SVGAGI. The CDR3 region is CASSYWLDTEAFF. DNA for the CDR3: TGTGCCAGCAGTTACTGGTTAGATACTGAAGCTTTCTTT.

The rearrangement uses TRBV29-1 and TRBJ2-7; 8 bases map to TRBD1. Germline V gene data show CDR1 as SQVTM and CDR2 as ANQGSEA. This CDR3 is built from 14 residues. J lost 5 bases, V lost 6 bases, and 12 bases had no gene match. The CDR3 loop is CSVEPDRGNDEQYF. The CDR3 bases are TGCAGCGTCGAACCAGACAGGGGAAATGACGAGCAGTACTTC.

The chain links TRBV5-4 to TRBJ2-1; D is ambiguous. V dropped 4 bases and J dropped 6 bases, with 8 bases sitting between them. From germline, CDR1 is SGHNT and CDR2 YYREEE (reference sequence). CDR3 length equals 12 residues. This CDR3 reads CASSRDINEQFF. CDR3 DNA sequence: TGTGCCAGCAGCCGAGACATCAATGAGCAGTTCTTC.

The chain combines TRBV5-4 with TRBJ2-5; 13 bases are shared with TRBD2. Germline CDR1 SGHNT, CDR2 YYREEE (reference sequence). The CDR3 has 16 residues. The V segment lost 2 bases and the J segment 5 bases; nucleotides outside the gene matches: 6. The CDR3 DNA reads TGTGCCAGCAGCTTAACTAGCGGGGGGGCCGAGGAGACCCAGTACTTC. Its translation: CASSLTSGGAEETQYF.

The rearrangement joins TRBV7-9 to TRBJ1-2, with D perhaps TRBD1 (5 bases). Germline loops: CDR1 SEHNR, CDR2 FQNEAQ (reference sequence). This CDR3 spans 14 amino acids. The V end lost 3 bases, the J end lost 4 bases, and 12 bases lay between the germline ends. The CDR3 region has the DNA TGTGCCAGCAGCTTTGGGGCCTCCCCCTATGGCTACACCTTC. Protein product: CASSFGASPYGYTF.

This chain connects TRBV6-5 to TRBJ2-7; no clear D. Trimming pared 0 bases from V and 7 bases from J, leaving 10 bases between. The CDR3 is made up of 13 amino acids. Germline values: CDR1 MNHEY, CDR2 SVGAGI. This chain's CDR3 is CASSYSLSLEQYF. CDR3 bases: TGTGCCAGCAGTTACTCGTTATCTCTAGAGCAGTACTTC.

This sequence joins TRBV9 and TRBJ2-5, with 7 bases fitting TRBD2. J lost 4 bases, V lost 0 bases, and 3 bases had no gene match. Germline assignment: CDR1 SGDLS and CDR2 YYNGEE. The CDR3 extends over 14 amino acids. The CDR3, as DNA: TGTGCCAGCAGCGTAGAGGCGGGAGCAGAGACCCAGTACTTC. As protein: CASSVEAGAETQYF.

V and J are TRBV5-4 and TRBJ2-7; 10 bases are a match to TRBD1. The CDR3 has 14 amino acids. With 4 bases clipped from V and 5 bases from J, the junction kept 6 bases outside the gene matches. Germline-derived CDR1 and CDR2 are SGHNT and YYREEE (reference sequence). The CDR3 spells CASSGPDRGNEQYF. CDR3 DNA: TGTGCCAGCAGCGGACCGGACAGGGGGAACGAGCAGTACTTC.

The chain combines TRBV6-6 with TRBJ1-1; D remains ambiguous. Germline lookup yields CDR1 MNHNY and CDR2 SVGAGI (reference sequence). The V and J ends lost 2 bases and 7 bases respectively, with 5 bases between them. This CDR3 has 11 residues. The CDR3 loop reads CASSYTGEAFF. The CDR3 bases are TGTGCCAGCAGTTACACTGGTGAAGCTTTCTTT.

The genes are TRBV7-8 and TRBJ2-7, with 7 bases fitting TRBD1. This CDR3 has 16 residues. The V gene end was trimmed by 5 bases and the J gene end by 5 bases; junction bases not matched to a gene: 15. Germline values: CDR1 SGHVS, CDR2 FQNEAQ. DNA of the CDR3: TGTGCCAGCAGCGGAACAGGGGTTGGTCCTTCGGACGAGCAGTACTTC. As protein: CASSGTGVGPSDEQYF.

The chain links TRBV11-3 to TRBJ2-3; weak D call: TRBD2 (5 bases). From germline, CDR1 is SGHNT and CDR2 YENEEA. The length of the CDR3 is 14 residues. V was shortened by 4 bases and J by 2 bases, with 10 bases between the two germline ends. The DNA of the CDR3 is TGTGCCAGCAGCTCTGGACTGAACACAGATACGCAGTATTTT. Translating gives CASSSGLNTDTQYF.

The chain is built from TRBV29-1 and TRBJ2-7; 9 positions agree with TRBD2. The CDR3 totals 13 residues. With V trimmed by 4 bases and J by 5 bases, 6 bases remained unmatched. Germline V CDR1 and CDR2: SQVTM, ANQGSEA. The CDR3 is CSVVSGGRDEQYF. The CDR3, as DNA: TGCAGCGTTGTTAGCGGGGGAAGAGACGAGCAGTACTTC.

The rearrangement links TRBV7-8 to TRBJ2-6; 8 bases fit TRBD1. J was trimmed by 0 bases and V by 5 bases; bases with no gene match: 12. Germline assignment: CDR1 SGHVS and CDR2 FQNEAQ. The CDR3 has 19 residues. CDR3 in DNA: TGTGCCAGCAGCCCCCTAACAGGGGGGCTCTCCTCTGGGGCCAACGTCCTGACTTTC. As protein: CASSPLTGGLSSGANVLTF.

This clone appeared once. V and J are TRBV11-2 and TRBJ2-3; 8 positions agree with TRBD2. This CDR3 comprises 17 residues. Losses at the gene ends were 1 base for V and 0 bases for J; bases not matched to a gene: 6. Germline CDR1 is SGHAT and CDR2 is FQNNGV. The CDR3 nucleotides read TGTGCCAGCAGCTTAGTCTATAGCGGGACTAGCACAGATACGCAGTATTTT. Translation: CASSLVYSGTSTDTQYF.